This entry lists 21 T cell receptor beta chains sequenced from one sample in a study of cytomegalovirus exposure and HLA in healthy donors. The assay was immunoSEQ multiplex PCR, and TCRdb's table has in-frame clones only and misses some. Of about 240,000 clones in the sample, around 87% are singletons; the top ten hold around 1.2%. Sequencing used PBMCs. These receptors originate from a woman aged 30 to 39 in good health and CMV-seropositive.

The V and J genes are TRBV6-5 and TRBJ1-2; 7 nucleotides match TRBD1. The CDR3 has 13 residues. With V trimmed by 7 bases and J by 2 bases, 4 bases remained unmatched. Germline V gene sequence: CDR1 MNHEY, CDR2 SVGAGI. The chain's CDR3 is CASTPTGNYGYTF. The CDR3 bases are TGTGCCAGCACCCCGACAGGGAACTATGGCTACACCTTC.

This sequence joins TRBV5-4 and TRBJ2-1; the match to TRBD2 covers 10 bases. CDR1 and CDR2 (germline): SGHNT, YYREEE (reference sequence). Losses at the gene ends were 4 bases for V and 8 bases for J; bases not matched to a gene: 12. This CDR3 is built from 16 residues. CDR3 DNA sequence: TGTGCCAGCAGCCCGCGCCTAGCGGGAGTTTCCGATGAGCAGTTCTTC. This gives the protein CASSPRLAGVSDEQFF.

The V and J genes are TRBV19 and TRBJ1-2; TRBD1 matches 8 bases. Germline V gene sequence: CDR1 LNHDA, CDR2 SQIVND (reference sequence). The V gene end was trimmed by 7 bases and the J gene end by 3 bases; junction bases not matched to a gene: 13. This CDR3 has 16 residues. This chain's CDR3 is CASTITLPGGYYGYTF. CDR3 sequence (DNA): TGTGCCAGTACCATTACCCTGCCAGGGGGCTACTATGGCTACACCTTC.

This clone was seen a few times. The V gene is TRBV11-2, the J gene TRBJ1-5, with D possibly matching TRBD1 (6 bases). CDR3 length: 13 residues. The V end lost 4 bases, the J end lost 7 bases, and 11 bases lay between the germline ends. CDR1 and CDR2 from the germline V gene are SGHAT and FQNNGV. The CDR3 region has the DNA TGTGCCAGCAGCTGGGACATAGGACAGCCCCAGCATTTT. Its protein is CASSWDIGQPQHF.

The chain couples TRBV5-1 to TRBJ2-1; weak D call: TRBD1 (5 bases). V lost 4 bases, J lost 7 bases, and 18 bases lay in between. The germline gives CDR1 SGHRS, CDR2 YFSETQ. The CDR3 loop spans 15 amino acids. CDR3 bases: TGCGCCAGCAGCCCCGGGCAGGGTAGTTTTAATGAGCAGTTCTTC. This sequence encodes CASSPGQGSFNEQFF. Looking up the rest from reference TRBV5-1 and TRBJ2-1 gives the full variable domain: KAGVTQTPRYLIKTRGQQVTLSCSPISGHRSVSWYQQTPGQGLQFLFEYFSETQRNKGNFPGRFSGRQFSNSRSEMNVSTLELGDSALYLCASSPGQGSFNEQFFGPGTRLTVL.

The chain combines TRBV27 with TRBJ1-5; D perhaps matches TRBD1 (6 bases). Trimming cost V 6 bases and J 9 bases, with 18 bases left between them. The germline V gene encodes CDR1 MNHEY and CDR2 SMNVEV (reference sequence). This CDR3 spans 14 amino acids. The CDR3 sequence is CASSWDTTRWPQHF. In DNA, the CDR3 is TGTGCCAGCAGCTGGGACACAACCCGCTGGCCCCAGCATTTT.

The chain uses TRBV4-1 and TRBJ2-7; maybe TRBD2 (5 bases). This CDR3 is built from 14 residues. Trimming took 4 bases from V and 7 from J, leaving 17 bases between them. Germline V gene data show CDR1 as MGHRA and CDR2 as YSYEKL. CDR3 nucleotides: TGCGCCAGCAGCCGCATTAGCACTACGGGGGAGCAGTACTTC. It codes for CASSRISTTGEQYF.

The rearrangement uses TRBV4-2 and TRBJ2-2; 8 nucleotides match TRBD1. The CDR3 sequence is 17 residues long. The germline gives CDR1 LGHNA, CDR2 YNFKEQ. V gave up 1 base and J gave up 0 bases; unmatched junction bases: 4. This CDR3 reads CASSQGGTGSNTGELFF. CDR3 bases: TGTGCCAGCAGCCAAGGCGGGACAGGATCGAACACCGGGGAGCTGTTTTTT.

The chain couples TRBV7-9 to TRBJ2-7, with 7 bases lining up with TRBD1. The germline CDR1 and CDR2 sequences are SEHNR and FQNEAQ (reference sequence). CDR3 length: 12 amino acids. Trimming removed 4 bases from V and 4 bases from J; junction bases left unmatched: 1. The CDR3 DNA is TGTGCCAGCAGCTACAGGGGATACGAGCAGTACTTC. As protein: CASSYRGYEQYF.

DNA for the CDR3: TGTGCCAGCAGTTTATGGTCTAGATTCGCCTACGAGCAGTACTTC. Amino acid sequence: CASSLWSRFAYEQYF. The chain recombines TRBV27 with TRBJ2-7; no clear D. V lost 1 base to trimming and J lost 2 bases, with 12 bases between them. The germline V gene has CDR1 MNHEY and CDR2 SMNVEV (reference sequence). The CDR3 contains 15 residues.

The V gene is TRBV7-9, the J gene TRBJ2-1; 7 bases are a match to TRBD1. This CDR3 spans 16 amino acids. CDR1 and CDR2 from the germline V gene are SEHNR and FQNEAQ (reference sequence). V gave up 4 bases and J gave up 3 bases; unmatched junction bases: 9. The CDR3 nucleotides are TGTGCCAGCAGCTCAGAGGTCGGGACAGTCTACAATGAGCAGTTCTTC. It is translated as CASSSEVGTVYNEQFF.

The chain employs TRBV6-1 and TRBJ2-7; perhaps TRBD2 as D (6 bases). The CDR3 is made up of 17 amino acids. The V end lost 3 bases, the J end lost 1 base, and 19 bases lay between the germline ends. Per the germline V gene, CDR1 is MNHNS and CDR2 is SASEGT. CDR3 nucleotide sequence: TGTGCCAGCAGTGATCTCCCGGGGGACGGGAGTTCCTACGAGCAGTACTTC. It specifies CASSDLPGDGSSYEQYF.

Concerning this clone: The identical CDR3 is also encoded by other nucleotide sequences in the sample. The rearrangement joins TRBV7-9 to TRBJ2-7, with 7 bases fitting TRBD1. This CDR3 has 12 amino acids. The germline V gene has CDR1 SEHNR and CDR2 FQNEAQ (reference sequence). The junction had 4 bases not matched to a gene; V was cut back by 8 bases and J by 3 bases. The DNA of the CDR3 is TGTGCCAGCGTTCGGGACAGCTACGAGCAGTACTTC. Translating it yields CASVRDSYEQYF.

This chain joins TRBV4-1 and TRBJ2-7; 8 positions agree with TRBD2. There are 16 residues in the CDR3. J was trimmed by 1 base and V by 0 bases; bases with no gene match: 5. Germline CDR1 reads MGHRA; CDR2 reads YSYEKL. The CDR3 DNA sequence: TGCGCCAGCAGCCAAGATATGGGACTAGAGTCCTACGAGCAGTACTTC. Translation gives CASSQDMGLESYEQYF.

The V gene is TRBV6-5, the J gene TRBJ1-2; D is possibly TRBD1 (6 bases). Trimming removed 2 bases at V and 4 bases at J, with 17 bases between. This CDR3 comprises 16 residues. CDR1 MNHEY and CDR2 SVGAGI come from the germline V gene. The CDR3 loop reads CASSYRESTGSYGYTF. The CDR3 DNA follows: TGTGCCAGCAGTTACCGAGAAAGTACAGGGTCCTATGGCTACACCTTC.

The CDR3 DNA reads as TGCAGCGTTGAGGACAGGGAAAAACTGTTTTTT. Protein: CSVEDREKLFF. The rearrangement joins TRBV29-1 to TRBJ1-4, with 7 bases identical to TRBD1. The germline gives CDR1 SQVTM, CDR2 ANQGSEA. CDR3 length: 11 residues. Trimming cost V 3 bases and J 8 bases; bases outside gene matches: 0. Full variable domain (rest looked up from reference TRBV29-1 and TRBJ1-4): SAVISQKPSRDICQRGTSLTIQCQVDSQVTMMFWYRQQPGQSLTLIATANQGSEATYESGFVIDKFPISRPNLTFSTLTVSNMSPEDSSIYLCSVEDREKLFFGSGTQLSVL.

This chain uses TRBV15 with TRBJ2-1; D possibly corresponds to TRBD2 (5 bases). V lost 1 base, J lost 7 bases, and 14 bases lay in between. This CDR3 is 15 amino acids long. Germline V gene lookup returns CDR1 LNHNV and CDR2 YYDKDF (reference sequence). Written as DNA, the CDR3 is TGTGCCACCAGCAGAGGGAGCGGTAATTCTAATGAGCAGTTCTTC. It specifies CATSRGSGNSNEQFF. The full variable domain, rest sourced from reference TRBV15 and TRBJ2-1, is DAMVIQNPRYQVTQFGKPVTLSCSQTLNHNVMYWYQQKSSQAPKLLFHYYDKDFNNEADTPDNFQSRRPNTSFCFLDIRSPGLGDTAMYLCATSRGSGNSNEQFFGPGTRLTVL.

Only a few counts were recorded for this clone. The chain carries TRBV5-1 and TRBJ2-5; TRBD2 is a possible D gene (6 bases). Trimming pared 0 bases from V and 4 bases from J, leaving 25 bases between. The CDR3 is 19 residues long. From germline, CDR1 is SGHRS and CDR2 YFSETQ. The CDR3 reads CASSLGRLASIGYAETQYF. The DNA of the CDR3 is TGCGCCAGCAGCTTGGGACGGCTAGCGAGCATCGGGTACGCAGAGACCCAGTACTTC.

The gene calls are TRBV25-1 and TRBJ1-1; D unclear. Germline-derived CDR1 and CDR2 are MGHDK and SYGVNS. The CDR3 spans 16 residues. The germline V and J ends were trimmed by 4 bases and 0 bases, with 15 bases remaining between them. The CDR3 DNA sequence: TGTGCCAGCAGTGCCCAACCGGGGAGCATGAACACTGAAGCTTTCTTT. Protein product: CASSAQPGSMNTEAFF.

The rearrangement joins TRBV29-1 to TRBJ2-2, with 12 bases fitting TRBD2. Per germline, CDR1 SQVTM and CDR2 ANQGSEA. Unmatched junction bases numbered 10, after V lost 7 bases and J lost 4 bases. The CDR3 runs to 16 residues. CDR3 DNA: TGCAGCGCCCTCGCGACTAGCGGGAGACCCACCGGGGAGCTGTTTTTT. Protein product: CSALATSGRPTGELFF.

The gene calls are TRBV5-1 and TRBJ2-1; D possibly corresponds to TRBD2 (5 bases). Germline loops: CDR1 SGHRS, CDR2 YFSETQ. The CDR3 is 15 amino acids. V was pared by 0 bases and J by 7 bases, with 14 bases between. CDR3 protein: CASSLAAASTNEQFF. As DNA, the CDR3 is TGCGCCAGCAGCTTGGCGGCTGCTAGCACGAATGAGCAGTTCTTC.